The sequence of this T cell receptor beta chain was determined in a study of preoperative IRX-2 immunotherapy in early breast cancer. The sample's treatment: preoperative locoregional IRX-2 cytokine immunotherapy. Preoperative locoregional IRX-2 cytokine immunotherapy was tested in the phase Ib source study. CDR3 size: 12 residues. Germline loops: CDR1 GTSNPN, CDR2 SVGIG (reference sequence). Trimming stripped 0 bases from V and 3 bases from J, with 5 bases between. Produced via immunoSEQ multiplex PCR; TCRdb's table is partial and in-frame only. The data show roughly 93,000 clones, 75% to 90% seen once.

The TCR comes from a human donor with breast cancer. This chain links TRBV30 with TRBJ1-1; D uncertain. Sequences were derived from tumor tissue, sampled after IRX-2 immunotherapy. The CDR3 bases are TGTGCCTGGAGTGTTGAGGACACTGAAGCTTTCTTT. Translation: CAWSVEDTEAFF.